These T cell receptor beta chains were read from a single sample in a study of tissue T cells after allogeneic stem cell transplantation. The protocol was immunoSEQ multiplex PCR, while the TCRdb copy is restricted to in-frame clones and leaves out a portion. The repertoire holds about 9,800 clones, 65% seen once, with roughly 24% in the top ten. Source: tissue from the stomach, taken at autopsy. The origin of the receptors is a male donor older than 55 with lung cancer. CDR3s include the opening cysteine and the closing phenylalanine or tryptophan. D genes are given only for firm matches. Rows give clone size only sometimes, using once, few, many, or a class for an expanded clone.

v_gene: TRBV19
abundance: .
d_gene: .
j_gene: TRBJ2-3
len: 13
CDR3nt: TGTGCCAGTAAGTCAGGGGACACAGATACGCAGTATTTT
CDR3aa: CASKSGDTDTQYF

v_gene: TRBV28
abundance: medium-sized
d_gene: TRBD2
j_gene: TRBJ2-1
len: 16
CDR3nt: TGTGCCAGCAGTTCTCCCCACAGCGGGAGTAACGATGAGCAGTTCTTC
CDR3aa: CASSSPHSGSNDEQFF

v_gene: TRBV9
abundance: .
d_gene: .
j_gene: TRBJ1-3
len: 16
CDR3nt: TGTGCCAGCAGCGTAGGTTCGGCCACCTCCGGAAACACCATATATTTT
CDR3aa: CASSVGSATSGNTIYF

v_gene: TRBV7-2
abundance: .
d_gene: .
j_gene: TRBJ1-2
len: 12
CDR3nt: TGTGCCAGCAGCTTCGCTCCGTATGGCTACACCTTC
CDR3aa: CASSFAPYGYTF

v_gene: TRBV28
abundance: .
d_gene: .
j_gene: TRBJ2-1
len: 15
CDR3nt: TGTGCCAGCAGTTTGTCCCTTACGGCCCAATATGAGCAGTTCTTC
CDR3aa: CASSLSLTAQYEQFF

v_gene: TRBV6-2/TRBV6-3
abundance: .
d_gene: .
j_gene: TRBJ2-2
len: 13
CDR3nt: TGTGCCAGCAGTTGGTCAGGGGCCGGGGAGCTGTTTTTT
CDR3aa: CASSWSGAGELFF

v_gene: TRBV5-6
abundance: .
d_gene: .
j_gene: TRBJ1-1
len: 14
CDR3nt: TGTGCCAGCAGCCAAGGGCCGGCCGGAGCGGAAGCTTTCTTT
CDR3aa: CASSQGPAGAEAFF

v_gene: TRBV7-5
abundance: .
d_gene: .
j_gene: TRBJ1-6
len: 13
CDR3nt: TGTGCCAGAAGTTATCGACAGCACTCACCCCTCCACTTT
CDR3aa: CARSYRQHSPLHF

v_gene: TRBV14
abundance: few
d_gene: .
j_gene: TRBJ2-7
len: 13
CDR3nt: TGTGCCAGCAGCCAAGCACAGTCCTACGAGCAGTACTTC
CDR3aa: CASSQAQSYEQYF

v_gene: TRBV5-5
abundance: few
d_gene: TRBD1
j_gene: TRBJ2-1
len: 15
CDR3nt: TGTGCCAGCAGCAGGGGACAGGGGGCCTACAATGAGCAGTTCTTC
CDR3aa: CASSRGQGAYNEQFF

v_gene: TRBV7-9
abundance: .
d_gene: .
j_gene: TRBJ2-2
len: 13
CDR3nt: TGTGCCAGCAGCTTATACGGTAGCGGGGAGCTGTTTTTT
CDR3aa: CASSLYGSGELFF

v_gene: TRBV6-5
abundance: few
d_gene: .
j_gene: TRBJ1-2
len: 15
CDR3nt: TGTGCCAGCAGTTACTCCGGGGCCCACTACTATGGCTACACCTTC
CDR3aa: CASSYSGAHYYGYTF

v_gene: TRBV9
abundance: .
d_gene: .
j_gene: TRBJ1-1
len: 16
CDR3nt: TGTGCCAGCAGCGTCGGGTGGGAATTAGGGAAGGCTGAAGCTTTCTTT
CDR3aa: CASSVGWELGKAEAFF

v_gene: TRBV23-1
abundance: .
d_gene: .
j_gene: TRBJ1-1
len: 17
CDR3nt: TGCGCCAGCAGTCTCGCCAGGACATCACCTATGAACACTGAAGCTTTCTTT
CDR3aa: CASSLARTSPMNTEAFF

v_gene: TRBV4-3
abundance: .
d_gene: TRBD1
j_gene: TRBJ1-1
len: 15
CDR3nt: TGCGCCAGCAGCCAAGACCGGACAGGGGGTTTTGAAGCTTTCTTT
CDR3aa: CASSQDRTGGFEAFF

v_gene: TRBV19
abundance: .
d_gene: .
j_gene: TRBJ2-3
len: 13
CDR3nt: TGTGCCAGTAGTATTGCTGGGTCAGATACGCAGTATTTT
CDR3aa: CASSIAGSDTQYF

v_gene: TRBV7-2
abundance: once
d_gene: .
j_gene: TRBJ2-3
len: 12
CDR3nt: TGTGCCAGCAGCTTAGCCACAGATACGCAGTATTTT
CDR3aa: CASSLATDTQYF

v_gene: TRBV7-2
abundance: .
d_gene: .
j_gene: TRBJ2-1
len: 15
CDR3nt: TGTGCCAGCAGCCTCGACGGGAGCTCCTACAATGAGCAGTTCTTC
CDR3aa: CASSLDGSSYNEQFF

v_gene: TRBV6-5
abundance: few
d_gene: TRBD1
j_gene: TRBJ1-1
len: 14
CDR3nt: TGTGCCAGCAAAACCGGACAGGGGAACACTGAAGCTTTCTTT
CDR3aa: CASKTGQGNTEAFF

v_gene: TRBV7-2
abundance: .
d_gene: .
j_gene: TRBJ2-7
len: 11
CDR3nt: TGTGCCAGCAGCTTAGGAGCAGAGCAGTACTTC
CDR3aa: CASSLGAEQYF

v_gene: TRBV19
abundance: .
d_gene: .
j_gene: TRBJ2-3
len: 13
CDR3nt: TGTGCCAGTAGTATCGGGGGAACAGATACGCAGTATTTT
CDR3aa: CASSIGGTDTQYF

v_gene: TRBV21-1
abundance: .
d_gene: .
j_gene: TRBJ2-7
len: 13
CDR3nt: TGTGCCACGAGACACCCTCATACCTACGAGCAGTACTTC
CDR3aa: CATRHPHTYEQYF

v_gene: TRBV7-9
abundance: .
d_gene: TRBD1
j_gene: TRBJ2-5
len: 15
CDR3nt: TGTGCCAGCAGCTTAGCGGCAGGGGGCCAAGAGACCCAGTACTTC
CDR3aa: CASSLAAGGQETQYF

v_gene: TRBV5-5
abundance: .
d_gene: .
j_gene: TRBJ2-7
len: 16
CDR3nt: TGTGCCAGCAGCTTGGCCTTAACAACCCGCAATTACGAGCAGTACTTC
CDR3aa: CASSLALTTRNYEQYF

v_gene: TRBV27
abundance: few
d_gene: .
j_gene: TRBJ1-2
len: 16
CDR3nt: TGTGCCAGCAGTTTATCCAAAGGGGCGGATCTCTATGGCTACACCTTC
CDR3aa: CASSLSKGADLYGYTF

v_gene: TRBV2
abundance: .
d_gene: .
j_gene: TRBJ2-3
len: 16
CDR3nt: TGTGCCAGCAGTGCATCCCGCTGGGGGTTAGGGGATACGCAGTATTTT
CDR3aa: CASSASRWGLGDTQYF

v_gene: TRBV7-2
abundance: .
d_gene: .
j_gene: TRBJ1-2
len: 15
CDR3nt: TGTGCCAGCAGCTTAGTAGGTGGCAGCAGCTATGGCTACACCTTC
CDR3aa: CASSLVGGSSYGYTF

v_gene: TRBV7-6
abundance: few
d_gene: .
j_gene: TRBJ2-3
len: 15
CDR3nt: TGTGCCAGCAGCTGGGGGGCAGGGGATGGAGATACGCAGTATTTT
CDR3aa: CASSWGAGDGDTQYF

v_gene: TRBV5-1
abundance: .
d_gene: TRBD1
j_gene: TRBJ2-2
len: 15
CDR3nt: TGCGCCAGCAGCAAGACCGGGACAGGCACCGGGGAGCTGTTTTTT
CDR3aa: CASSKTGTGTGELFF

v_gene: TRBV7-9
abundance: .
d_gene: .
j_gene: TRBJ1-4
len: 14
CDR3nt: TGTGCCAGCAGCTTGACGGGAGACTCTGAAAAACTGTTTTTT
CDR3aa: CASSLTGDSEKLFF

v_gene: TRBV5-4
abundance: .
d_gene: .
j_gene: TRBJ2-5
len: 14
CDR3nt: TGTGCCAGCAGCTTCCCGGGAACGGGAGAGACCCAGTACTTC
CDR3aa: CASSFPGTGETQYF

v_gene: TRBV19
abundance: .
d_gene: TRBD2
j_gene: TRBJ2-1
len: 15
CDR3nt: TGTGCCAGTAGTATTGCGGGAGGGCCCTCGAATGAGCAGTTCTTC
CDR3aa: CASSIAGGPSNEQFF

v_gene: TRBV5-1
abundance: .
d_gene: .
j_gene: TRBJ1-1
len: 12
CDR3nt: TGCGCCAGCAGAACAGGGAACACTGAAGCTTTCTTT
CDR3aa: CASRTGNTEAFF

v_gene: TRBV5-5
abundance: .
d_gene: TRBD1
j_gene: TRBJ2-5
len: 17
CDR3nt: TGTGCCAGCAGCTCCCGACAGGGTACCTCTTCGCAAGAGACCCAGTACTTC
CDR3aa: CASSSRQGTSSQETQYF

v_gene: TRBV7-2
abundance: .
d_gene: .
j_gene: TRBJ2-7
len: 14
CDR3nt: TGTGCCAGCAGCCTCGGGACGGCCTTGATCGAGCAGTACTTC
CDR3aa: CASSLGTALIEQYF

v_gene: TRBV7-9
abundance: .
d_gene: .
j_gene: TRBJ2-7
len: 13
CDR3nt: TGTGCCAGCAGCTTAGTGTGGGGAAACGAGCAGTACTTC
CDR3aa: CASSLVWGNEQYF

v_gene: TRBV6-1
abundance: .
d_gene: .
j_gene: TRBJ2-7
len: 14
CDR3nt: TGTGCCAGCAGTGAAACTTACATATCCTACGAGCAGTACTTC
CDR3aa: CASSETYISYEQYF

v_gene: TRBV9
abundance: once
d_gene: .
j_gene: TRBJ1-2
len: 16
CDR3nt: TGTGCCAGCAGCGTATATGAGGGAACGGGGGAAGATGGCTACACCTTC
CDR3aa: CASSVYEGTGEDGYTF

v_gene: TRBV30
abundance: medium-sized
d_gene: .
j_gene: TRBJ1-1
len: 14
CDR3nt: TGTGCCTGGAATGGAGGCCAGGTGAACACTGAAGCTTTCTTT
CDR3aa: CAWNGGQVNTEAFF

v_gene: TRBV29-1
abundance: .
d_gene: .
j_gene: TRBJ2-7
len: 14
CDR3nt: TGCAGCGTGACCCGAAACACGGGCGGGTACGAGCAGTACTTC
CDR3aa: CSVTRNTGGYEQYF

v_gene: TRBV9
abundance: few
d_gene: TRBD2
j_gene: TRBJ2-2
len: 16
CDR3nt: TGTGCCAGCAGCCACCCCGGGGGGTCAGACACCGGGGAGCTGTTTTTT
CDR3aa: CASSHPGGSDTGELFF

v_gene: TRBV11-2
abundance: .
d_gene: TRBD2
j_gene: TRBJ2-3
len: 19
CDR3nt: TGTGCCAGCAGCTTAACACGGGGAGCGGGAGTTGGCGGCACAGATACGCAGTATTTT
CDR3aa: CASSLTRGAGVGGTDTQYF

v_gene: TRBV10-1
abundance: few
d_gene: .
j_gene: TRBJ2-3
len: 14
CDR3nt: TGCGCCAGCAGTGACTCGCCAGAAACAGATACGCAGTATTTT
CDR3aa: CASSDSPETDTQYF

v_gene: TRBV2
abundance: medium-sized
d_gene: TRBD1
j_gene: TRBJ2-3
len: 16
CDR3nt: TGTGCCAGCAGTGGGGGGACAGGGACCTACACAGATACGCAGTATTTT
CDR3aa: CASSGGTGTYTDTQYF

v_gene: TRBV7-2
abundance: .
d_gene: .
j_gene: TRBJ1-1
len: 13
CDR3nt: TGTGCCAGCAGCTTATATCCGCAGACTGAAGCTTTCTTT
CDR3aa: CASSLYPQTEAFF

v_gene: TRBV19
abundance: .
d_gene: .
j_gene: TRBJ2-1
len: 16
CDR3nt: TGTGCCAGTAGTATAGATGACGGTAGCTCCTACAATGAGCAGTTCTTC
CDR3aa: CASSIDDGSSYNEQFF

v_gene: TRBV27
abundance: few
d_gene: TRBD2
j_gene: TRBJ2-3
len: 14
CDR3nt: TGTGCCAGCAGTCTAGCGGGGGTAGGGGATACGCAGTATTTT
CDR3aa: CASSLAGVGDTQYF

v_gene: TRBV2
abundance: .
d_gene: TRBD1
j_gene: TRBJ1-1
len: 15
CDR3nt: TGTGCCAGCAGGATTCTACCGGGACAGCGAGGTGAAGCTTTCTTT
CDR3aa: CASRILPGQRGEAFF

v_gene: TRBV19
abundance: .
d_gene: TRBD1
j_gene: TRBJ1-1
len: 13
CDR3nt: TGTGCCAGTAGTATGGGACAGTACACTGAAGCTTTCTTT
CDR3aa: CASSMGQYTEAFF

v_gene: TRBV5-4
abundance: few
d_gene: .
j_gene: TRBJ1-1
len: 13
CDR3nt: TGTGCCAGCAGCAAAGGTACGAACACTGAAGCTTTCTTT
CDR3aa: CASSKGTNTEAFF

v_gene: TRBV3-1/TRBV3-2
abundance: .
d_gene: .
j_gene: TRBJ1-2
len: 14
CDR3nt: TGTGCCAGCAGCCAAGTGGGGGAGGGCTATGGCTACACCTTC
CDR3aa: CASSQVGEGYGYTF

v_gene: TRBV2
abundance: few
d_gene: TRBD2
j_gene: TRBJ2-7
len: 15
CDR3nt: TGTGCCAGCAGGCTTCCGGGACTAGCGCCGGGGGAGCAGTACTTC
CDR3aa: CASRLPGLAPGEQYF

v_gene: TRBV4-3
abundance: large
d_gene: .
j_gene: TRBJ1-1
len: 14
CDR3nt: TGCGCCAGCAGCCATGAGGTTAAGAACACTGAAGCTTTCTTT
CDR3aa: CASSHEVKNTEAFF

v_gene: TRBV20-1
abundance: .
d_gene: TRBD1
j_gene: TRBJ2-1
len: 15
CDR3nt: TGCAGTGCTAGTAAAGGACAGGGTGGCTACAATGAGCAGTTCTTC
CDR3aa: CSASKGQGGYNEQFF